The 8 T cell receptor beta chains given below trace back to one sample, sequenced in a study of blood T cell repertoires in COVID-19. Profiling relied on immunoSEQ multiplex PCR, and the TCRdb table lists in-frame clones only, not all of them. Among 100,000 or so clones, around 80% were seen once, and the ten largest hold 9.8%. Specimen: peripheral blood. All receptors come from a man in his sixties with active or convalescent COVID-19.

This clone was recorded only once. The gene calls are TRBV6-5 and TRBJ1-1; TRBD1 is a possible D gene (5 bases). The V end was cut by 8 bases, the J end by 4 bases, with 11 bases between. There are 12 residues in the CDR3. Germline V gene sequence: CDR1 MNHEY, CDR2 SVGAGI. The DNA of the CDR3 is TGTGCCAGCGGGGGGGAGGGCACTGAAGCTTTCTTT. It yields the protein CASGGEGTEAFF.

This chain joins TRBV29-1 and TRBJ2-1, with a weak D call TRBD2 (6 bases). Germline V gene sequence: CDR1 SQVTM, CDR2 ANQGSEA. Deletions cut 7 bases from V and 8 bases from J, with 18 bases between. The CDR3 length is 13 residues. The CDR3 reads CSASGGTVYEQFF. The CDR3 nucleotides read TGCAGCGCGAGTGGCGGGACGGTGTATGAGCAGTTCTTC.

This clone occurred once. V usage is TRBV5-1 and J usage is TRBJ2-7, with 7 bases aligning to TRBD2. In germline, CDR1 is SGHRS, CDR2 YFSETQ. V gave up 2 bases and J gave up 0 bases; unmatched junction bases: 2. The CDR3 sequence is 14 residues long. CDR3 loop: CASSFRDYSYEQYF. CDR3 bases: TGCGCCAGCAGCTTCCGGGACTACTCCTACGAGCAGTACTTC. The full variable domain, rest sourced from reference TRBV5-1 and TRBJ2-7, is KAGVTQTPRYLIKTRGQQVTLSCSPISGHRSVSWYQQTPGQGLQFLFEYFSETQRNKGNFPGRFSGRQFSNSRSEMNVSTLELGDSALYLCASSFRDYSYEQYFGPGTRLTVT.

The CDR3 sequence is CASSDPTGNNSPLHF. The CDR3 nucleotides are TGTGCCAGCAGTGACCCGACAGGGAATAATTCACCCCTCCACTTT. The gene calls are TRBV6-6 and TRBJ1-6; 7 bases match TRBD1. CDR1 and CDR2 (germline): MNHNY, SVGAGI (reference sequence). V was clipped by 5 bases and J by 5 bases; unmatched bases: 6. CDR3 length equals 15 residues.

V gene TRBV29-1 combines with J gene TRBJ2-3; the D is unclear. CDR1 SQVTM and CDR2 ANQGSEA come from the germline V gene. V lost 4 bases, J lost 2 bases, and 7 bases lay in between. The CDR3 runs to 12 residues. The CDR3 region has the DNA TGCAGCGTTGCCCAGGCCACAGATACGCAGTATTTT. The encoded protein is CSVAQATDTQYF.

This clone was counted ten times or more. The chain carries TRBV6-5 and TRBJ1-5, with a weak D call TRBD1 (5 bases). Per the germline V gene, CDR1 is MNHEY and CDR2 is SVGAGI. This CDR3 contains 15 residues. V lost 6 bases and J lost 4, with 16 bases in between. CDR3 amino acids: CASSRQKGANQPQHF. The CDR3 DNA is TGTGCCAGCAGCCGCCAAAAAGGGGCTAATCAGCCCCAGCATTTT.

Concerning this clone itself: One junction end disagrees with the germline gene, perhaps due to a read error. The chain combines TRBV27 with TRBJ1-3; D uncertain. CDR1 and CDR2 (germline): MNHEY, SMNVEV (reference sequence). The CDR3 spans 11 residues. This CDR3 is CASSPSESVNF. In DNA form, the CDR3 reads TGTGCCAGCAGTCCCTCTGAATCGGTAAATTTT.

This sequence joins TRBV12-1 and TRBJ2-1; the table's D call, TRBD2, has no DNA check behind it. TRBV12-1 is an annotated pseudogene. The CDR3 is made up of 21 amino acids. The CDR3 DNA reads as TGTGCCAGCAGCTTTGGCCCCAGGTTTTGGCTGGTTCGGGGGGCCTACAATGAGCAGTTCTTC. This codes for CASSFGPRFWLVRGAYNEQFF.